These 22 T cell receptor beta chains originate from one sample sequenced in a study of blood T cells in healthy people across ages (dated by TCRdb to between 2014 and 2016). Receptor libraries were prepared by 5' RACE. TCRdb shows the sequencer as Illumina HiSeq 2500. The second PCR ran for about 7 to 11 cycles and used a J-beta primer mix along with a sample-barcoded 5' primer. Using fastp trimming at Q25 and MiXCR clonotype assembly, TCRdb reanalyzed the public sequencing data and kept in-frame beta chains. Identical CDR3 proteins give one entry, which carries the most common genes and DNA. The sample table shows hundreds of thousands of distinct CDR3 sequences, and around 40% are seen once. Approximately 22% of the sample rests with the top ten. The material sequenced was blood. The receptors shown here come from an older woman in good health.

The genes are TRBV20-1 and TRBJ1-6; the match to TRBD1 covers 9 bases. After removal of 3 bases from V and 8 bases from J, the junction contained 11 bases not matched to a gene. Germline V gene lookup returns CDR1 DFQATT and CDR2 SNEGSKA (reference sequence). The CDR3 runs to 16 residues. CDR3: CSARTGTGLSDSPLHF. CDR3 nucleotides: TGCAGTGCTAGGACCGGGACAGGGCTTTCGGATTCACCCCTCCACTTT.

This clonotype was detected only a few times. The V and J genes are TRBV29-1 and TRBJ1-2; 7 nucleotides match TRBD1. After removal of 0 bases from V and 2 bases from J, the junction contained 6 bases not matched to a gene. The germline V gene has CDR1 SQVTM and CDR2 ANQGSEA. This CDR3 region has 15 residues. CDR3 sequence reads: CSVEDGTELNYGYTF. The CDR3 nucleotides read TGCAGCGTTGAAGATGGGACAGAGCTAAACTATGGCTACACCTTC. Combining the CDR3 with reference TRBV29-1 and TRBJ1-2 gives the whole variable domain SAVISQKPSRDICQRGTSLTIQCQVDSQVTMMFWYRQQPGQSLTLIATANQGSEATYESGFVIDKFPISRPNLTFSTLTVSNMSPEDSSIYLCSVEDGTELNYGYTFGSGTRLTVV.

V gene TRBV29-1 combines with J gene TRBJ1-2; 7 nucleotides agree with TRBD1. The CDR3 contains 13 residues. Germline V gene sequence: CDR1 SQVTM, CDR2 ANQGSEA. V dropped 7 bases and J dropped 4; count of bases not matched to a gene: 9. The CDR3 sequence: CSADRVRSYGYTF. The CDR3 nucleotides are TGCAGCGCAGACAGGGTTCGAAGCTATGGCTACACCTTC.

This clonotype occurred many times. The chain carries TRBV29-1 and TRBJ2-1, with D perhaps assigned TRBD1 or TRBD2 (5 bases each). The CDR3 has 15 residues. Between the trimmed V and J ends, which lost 4 bases and 0 bases, there was a span of 13 bases. From germline, CDR1 is SQVTM and CDR2 ANQGSEA. The CDR3 sequence: CSVVSMGDSYNEQFF. CDR3 DNA sequence: TGCAGCGTTGTGTCTATGGGGGACTCCTACAATGAGCAGTTCTTC.

The gene calls are TRBV6-1 and TRBJ2-2, with 11 bases lining up with TRBD2. Germline loops: CDR1 MNHNS, CDR2 SASEGT. This CDR3 has 15 amino acids. V lost 3 bases and J lost 7; bases outside the gene matches: 4. The CDR3 spells CASSETSGEGGELFF. CDR3 DNA sequence: TGTGCCAGCAGTGAGACTAGCGGGGAGGGCGGGGAGCTGTTTTTT.

The CDR3 sequence is CASSQGGLFNGYTF. The CDR3 DNA is TGTGCCAGCAGCCAAGGGGGACTCTTTAACGGCTACACCTTC. This chain uses TRBV3-1 with TRBJ1-2; a possible D gene is TRBD1 (5 bases). Germline CDR1 and CDR2: LGHDT and YNNKEL (reference sequence). The CDR3 runs 14 residues. Trimming removed 1 base from V and 8 bases from J, with 14 bases in between.

A few counts support this clonotype. V is TRBV12-3 or TRBV12-4 and J is TRBJ2-7; D is uncertain. The length of the CDR3 is 14 residues. V was pared by 7 bases and J by 2 bases, with 15 bases between. As DNA, the CDR3 is TGTGCCAGCACCCCGACCGGCGCTACCTACGAGCAGTACTTC. This codes for CASTPTGATYEQYF.

The table lists this clonotype with many counts. The gene calls are TRBV20-1 and TRBJ1-2, with 7 positions matching TRBD1. This CDR3 comprises 13 residues. V was clipped by 3 bases and J by 5 bases; unmatched bases: 6. From germline, CDR1 is DFQATT and CDR2 SNEGSKA (reference sequence). This chain's CDR3 is CSARGAGGYGYTF. The CDR3 DNA reads as TGCAGTGCTAGGGGGGCAGGGGGATATGGCTACACCTTC.

This clonotype was counted between two and nine times. The chain uses TRBV30 and TRBJ2-1; D is ambiguous. In germline, CDR1 is GTSNPN, CDR2 SVGIG (reference sequence). The CDR3 has 12 residues. V lost 0 bases to trimming and J lost 5 bases, with 5 bases between them. The CDR3 DNA sequence: TGTGCCTGGAGTGTATCCAACAATGAGCAGTTCTTC. It is translated as CAWSVSNNEQFF.

The chain links TRBV5-1 to TRBJ2-5, with TRBD1 identical over 7 bases. V shed 5 bases and J 2 bases; nucleotides not matched to a gene: 9. Per the germline V gene, CDR1 is SGHRS and CDR2 is YFSETQ. This CDR3 is built from 15 residues. Written as DNA, the CDR3 is TGCGCCAGCAGTATAATGGGACAGAAACAAGAGACCCAGTACTTC. Translated, it gives CASSIMGQKQETQYF. Looking up the rest from reference TRBV5-1 and TRBJ2-5 gives the full variable domain: KAGVTQTPRYLIKTRGQQVTLSCSPISGHRSVSWYQQTPGQGLQFLFEYFSETQRNKGNFPGRFSGRQFSNSRSEMNVSTLELGDSALYLCASSIMGQKQETQYFGPGTRLLVL.

This clonotype was observed a handful of times. This sequence joins TRBV28 and TRBJ2-5; the match to TRBD1 covers 10 bases. Germline V gives CDR1 MDHEN, CDR2 SYDVKM. This CDR3 has 16 amino acids. The ends lost 3 bases at V and 2 bases at J; junction bases unmatched: 6. CDR3 sequence: CASSFSGTGAQETQYF. In DNA form, the CDR3 reads TGTGCCAGCAGTTTTTCCGGGACAGGGGCGCAAGAGACCCAGTACTTC.

The chain combines TRBV28 with TRBJ2-2; 7 nucleotides line up with TRBD2. The CDR3 has 15 residues. Germline V CDR1 and CDR2: MDHEN, SYDVKM. V was clipped by 3 bases and J by 4 bases; unmatched bases: 5. In DNA, the CDR3 is TGTGCCAGCAGTTTGGCGGGAGCCTCCACCGGGGAGCTGTTTTTT. Translation gives CASSLAGASTGELFF.

Remarks on this clonotype: A junction end diverges from the germline sequence, so it may reflect a read error. The chain carries TRBV25-1 and TRBJ2-7, with no clear D. The length of the CDR3 is 16 residues. Germline V gene lookup returns CDR1 MGHDK and CDR2 SYGVNS. This CDR3 reads CAGSDFSSMSSYEQYF. The CDR3 DNA reads TGTGCCGGCAGTGATTTCAGTAGCATGAGCTCCTACGAGCAGTACTTC.

This clonotype was seen just once. The chain employs TRBV5-1 and TRBJ2-1, with D unclear. Deletions cut 1 base from V and 6 bases from J, with 8 bases between. CDR1 SGHRS and CDR2 YFSETQ come from the germline V gene. The CDR3 is made up of 13 amino acids. The CDR3 spells CASSLPSGNEQFF. CDR3 nucleotides: TGCGCCAGCAGCTTGCCTAGTGGCAATGAGCAGTTCTTC. Full variable domain (rest looked up from reference TRBV5-1 and TRBJ2-1): KAGVTQTPRYLIKTRGQQVTLSCSPISGHRSVSWYQQTPGQGLQFLFEYFSETQRNKGNFPGRFSGRQFSNSRSEMNVSTLELGDSALYLCASSLPSGNEQFFGPGTRLTVL.

The V and J genes are TRBV7-7 and TRBJ2-7; a possible D gene is TRBD1 (6 bases). Trimming left V 5 bases short and J 7 bases short, with 24 bases between. CDR1 and CDR2 from the germline V gene are SSHAT and FNYEAQ (reference sequence). This CDR3 contains 16 residues. The CDR3 reads CASSSTGHHAYNEQYF. CDR3 nucleotides: TGTGCCAGCAGCAGCACGGGACACCACGCCTACAATGAGCAGTACTTC.

The rearrangement uses TRBV5-1 and TRBJ2-3; D could derive from TRBD1 or TRBD2 (5 bases each). Germline V lookup: CDR1 SGHRS, CDR2 YFSETQ. This CDR3 is 16 amino acids long. The V end lost 0 bases, the J end lost 0 bases, and 11 bases lay between the germline ends. The CDR3 loop is CASSLGGRGSTDTQYF. The DNA of the CDR3 is TGCGCCAGCAGCTTGGGGGGGAGAGGCAGCACAGATACGCAGTATTTT.

This clonotype was counted a few times. The genes are TRBV4-1 and TRBJ1-4; D is uncertain. Germline CDR1 and CDR2: MGHRA and YSYEKL. The CDR3 extends over 15 amino acids. V was cut by 4 bases and J by 6 bases, with 15 bases left in between. CDR3 nucleotides: TGCGCCAGCAGCCCGGACGTTGGTCCTTATGAAAAACTGTTTTTT. Protein product: CASSPDVGPYEKLFF.

This clonotype was observed a handful of times. The J gene is TRBJ2-6, the V gene TRBV11-3, with a weak D call TRBD1 (6 bases). The CDR3 is made up of 17 amino acids. Trimming removed 2 bases at V and 4 bases at J, with 15 bases between. Germline V gene sequence: CDR1 SGHNT, CDR2 YENEEA. As DNA, the CDR3 is TGTGCCAGCAGCTTAAGGCAGGGGCAAAGCGGGGCCAACGTCCTGACTTTC. Translated, it gives CASSLRQGQSGANVLTF.

The V call is TRBV27, the J call TRBJ2-3; D gene ambiguous. CDR1 is MNHEY, CDR2 SMNVEV, per germline (reference sequence). The V end lost 0 bases, the J end lost 7 bases, and 2 bases lay between the germline ends. The CDR3 is 11 residues long. The CDR3 nucleotides read TGTGCCAGCAGTTTATCACATACGCAGTATTTT. Residues: CASSLSHTQYF.

In its sample, this clonotype was seen a few times. The rearrangement uses TRBV10-3 and TRBJ2-5; either TRBD1 or TRBD2 may supply D (5 bases each). The CDR3 loop spans 13 amino acids. The germline CDR1 and CDR2 sequences are ENHRY and SYGVKD. V lost 9 bases and J lost 2, with 13 bases in between. The CDR3 region is CAISRDPQETQYF. The CDR3 DNA follows: TGTGCCATTAGCCGGGACCCTCAAGAGACCCAGTACTTC.

The chain links TRBV5-6 to TRBJ1-1; a weak D match, TRBD1 (6 bases). CDR1 and CDR2 from the germline V gene are SGHDT and YYEEEE. The CDR3 totals 14 residues. V was shortened by 3 bases and J by 4 bases, with 13 bases between the two germline ends. The DNA for the CDR3 is TGTGCCAGCAGCTACTGGGGGCGATTCACTGAAGCTTTCTTT. Protein product: CASSYWGRFTEAFF.

In this sample, this clonotype turned up a few times. With a much larger clone just one base away, this may be a read error. This rearrangement joins TRBV5-6 to TRBJ2-7; 7 bases fit TRBD1. The germline V gene has CDR1 SGHDT and CDR2 YYEEEE. J was trimmed by 2 bases and V by 4 bases; bases with no gene match: 3. The CDR3 covers 13 residues. In DNA, the CDR3 is TGTGCCAGCAGCGACGGACAGGCCTACGAGCAGTACTTC. This translates into CASSDGQAYEQYF.